This entry concerns a single T cell receptor (beta chain). Its matching antigen is unknown. This sample is part of a study of cytomegalovirus exposure and HLA in healthy donors. Study results and limitations: Researchers counted roughly 150 TCR beta chains as cytomegalovirus-associated. In vitro checks showed that three CMV-associated chains really do target CMV antigens. Most TCR sequences were seen very rarely across donors, but some public TCRs occurred in many. Reportedly, cytomegalovirus status was diagnosed with high sensitivity and specificity.

This CDR3 has 12 amino acids. The germline gives CDR1 SGHRS, CDR2 YFSETQ. Trimming left V 0 bases short and J 6 bases short, with 7 bases between. Profiling relied on immunoSEQ multiplex PCR, and the TCRdb table lists in-frame clones only, not all of them. The sample consists of about 170,000 clones, approximately 96% of them appearing once. V is TRBV5-1 and J is TRBJ2-7; maybe TRBD1 (5 bases). The clonotype was recovered from a woman aged 18-30 years in good health and CMV-seronegative. The sequenced sample was PBMCs. The CDR3 DNA reads as TGCGCCAGCAGCTTGGGCCAGGGCGAGCAGTACTTC. It translates to CASSLGQGEQYF.